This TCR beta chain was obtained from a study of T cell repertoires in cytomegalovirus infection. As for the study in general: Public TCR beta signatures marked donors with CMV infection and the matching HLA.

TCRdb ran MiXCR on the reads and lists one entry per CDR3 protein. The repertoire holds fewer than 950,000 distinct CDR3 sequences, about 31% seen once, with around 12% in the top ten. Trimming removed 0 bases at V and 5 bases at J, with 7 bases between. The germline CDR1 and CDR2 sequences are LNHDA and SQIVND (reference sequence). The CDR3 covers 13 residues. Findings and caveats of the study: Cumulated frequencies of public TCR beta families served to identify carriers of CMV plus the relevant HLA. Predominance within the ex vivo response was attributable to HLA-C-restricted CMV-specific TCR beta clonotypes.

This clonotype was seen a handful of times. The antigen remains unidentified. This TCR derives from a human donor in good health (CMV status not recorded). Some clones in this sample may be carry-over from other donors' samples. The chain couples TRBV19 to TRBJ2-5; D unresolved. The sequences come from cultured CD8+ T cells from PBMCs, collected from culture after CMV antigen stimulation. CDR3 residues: CASSIENWETQYF. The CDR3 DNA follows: TGTGCCAGTAGTATAGAGAATTGGGAGACCCAGTACTTC. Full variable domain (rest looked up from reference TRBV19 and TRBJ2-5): DGGITQSPKYLFRKEGQNVTLSCEQNLNHDAMYWYRQDPGQGLRLIYYSQIVNDFQKGDIAEGYSVSREKKESFPLTVTSAQKNPTAFYLCASSIENWETQYFGPGTRLLVL.